These T cell receptor beta chains were read from a single sample in a study of blood T cell repertoires in COVID-19. The assay was immunoSEQ multiplex PCR, and TCRdb's table has in-frame clones only and misses some. The table shows 200,000 to 300,000 clones, with 81% occurring only once. The sample taken for sequencing was peripheral blood. The receptors were sampled from an elderly woman with COVID-19, enrolled during active disease. Both conserved end residues are part of each CDR3. A D gene is named only where the DNA matches it firmly. The listing skips clone size in some rows; elsewhere it reads once, few, many or a size class.

j_call v_call d_call clone_size cdr3_nt cdr3_aa
TRBJ2-1 TRBV15 TRBD2 NA TGTGCCACCAGCAGAGATAAGGGTAGCGGGAAAAACAATGAGCAGTTCTTC CATSRDKGSGKNNEQFF
TRBJ2-6 TRBV28 NA NA TGTGCCAGCAGTTTAAGAGGCGCAGGGAAGGCCAACGTCCTGACTTTC CASSLRGAGKANVLTF
TRBJ1-2 TRBV5-4 NA NA TGTGCCAGCAGCTTGAGGACAGTCTATGGCTACACCTTC CASSLRTVYGYTF
TRBJ1-3 TRBV7-2 NA once TGTGCCAGCAGCTTGCAACCAGGGTTTGTTACTGGAAACACCATATATTTT CASSLQPGFVTGNTIYF
TRBJ1-4 TRBV27 NA NA TGTGCCAGCAGTCCCACAGGGTGGATGGTCGAAAAACTGTTTTTT CASSPTGWMVEKLFF
TRBJ2-2 TRBV5-1 NA NA TGCGCCAGCAGCTTGCAAACACAGGGTTATCCCGGGGAGCTGTTTTTT CASSLQTQGYPGELFF
TRBJ2-1 TRBV5-1 TRBD2 NA TGCGCCAGCAGCTCTCAACCTAGCGGGGGGGTCTACAATGAGCAGTTCTTC CASSSQPSGGVYNEQFF
TRBJ1-4 TRBV2 NA few TGTGCCAGCAGAGATCGTGGGGCCCTTAATGAAAAACTGTTTTTT CASRDRGALNEKLFF
TRBJ1-1 TRBV15 TRBD1 NA TGTGCCACCGGGCAGGGGGCCACTAGGAGAGCTGAAGCTTTCTTT CATGQGATRRAEAFF
TRBJ1-2 TRBV15 NA once TGTGCCACCAGCAAGGCGAGGGGGGAGGGTGGCTACACCTTC CATSKARGEGGYTF
TRBJ1-2 TRBV24-1 NA NA TGTGCCACCAGTGAATCGTCACAGCCGTCGATCGGCTACACCTTC CATSESSQPSIGYTF
TRBJ2-3 TRBV12-1 NA NA TGTGCCAGCAGCTCCCCAAGGGCGGGACTAGCGAGCACAGATACGCAGTATTTT CASSSPRAGLASTDTQYF
TRBJ1-2 TRBV29-1 NA NA TGCAGCGCCGGACAGCCGCCCTATGGCTACACCTTC CSAGQPPYGYTF
TRBJ1-1 TRBV18 TRBD1 NA TGTGCCAGCTCACCAGAGTTAGCGACAGGGTTACGAAGCCCCCCTGAAGCTTTCTTT CASSPELATGLRSPPEAFF
TRBJ1-2 TRBV7-9 NA NA TGTGCCAGCAGCTTAGTAGGAGCCTATGGCTACACCTTC CASSLVGAYGYTF
TRBJ2-2 TRBV5-8 TRBD1 NA TGTGCCAGCAGCCTGGGGACAGGGACCACCGGGGAGCTGTTTTTT CASSLGTGTTGELFF
TRBJ1-5 TRBV7-6 NA NA TGTGCCAGCAGCTTAGGGTACGGTCCCCAGCATTTT CASSLGYGPQHF
TRBJ2-7 TRBV5-1 TRBD2 few TGCGCCAGCAGCTACCCCGGGACTAGTGGTGTTTCGGTGCAGTACTTC CASSYPGTSGVSVQYF
TRBJ2-7 TRBV7-9 TRBD1 many TGTGCCAGCAGCTTAACAGGGGTCGGCGAGCAGTACTTC CASSLTGVGEQYF
TRBJ2-1 TRBV7-3 NA once TGTGCCAGCGTCTTGAGTGAGCAGTTCTTC CASVLSEQFF
TRBJ1-1 TRBV3-1/TRBV3-2 NA once TGTGCCAGCAGCCAAGAAGGCGGGGGCCTCACTGAAGCTTTCTTT CASSQEGGGLTEAFF
TRBJ1-5 TRBV19 NA NA TGTGCCAGTAAGACCCGCGGACACCTGGGTAATCAGCCCCAGCATTTT CASKTRGHLGNQPQHF
TRBJ1-2 TRBV5-1 NA NA TGCGCCAGCAGCCCTGGAGTGGGGGGTAACTATGGCTACACCTTC CASSPGVGGNYGYTF
TRBJ1-2 TRBV5-1 TRBD1 NA TGCGCCAGCAGCTTAGGGGACAGGGGGCTTGTCGGTGGCTACACCTTC CASSLGDRGLVGGYTF
TRBJ2-2 TRBV2 TRBD1 NA TGTGCCAGCAGGGGACAGGGTGGCGGGGAGCTGTTTTTT CASRGQGGGELFF
TRBJ2-2 TRBV19 NA NA TGTGCCAGTACCGGGAGGGACAGGGCGAACACCGGGGAGCTGTTTTTT CASTGRDRANTGELFF
TRBJ2-2 TRBV7-9 NA NA TGTGCCAGCAGCTTTTTCGGCAGGGGATCTGCCGGGGAGCTGTTTTTT CASSFFGRGSAGELFF
TRBJ2-3 TRBV11-2 NA NA TGTGCCAGCAGCTTAGGACTAGGAACAGATACGCAGTATTTT CASSLGLGTDTQYF
TRBJ2-7 TRBV18 TRBD1 NA TGTGCCAGCTCACCTCGACAGGGCCACGAGCAGTACTTC CASSPRQGHEQYF
TRBJ2-3 TRBV13 NA NA TGTGCCAGCAGCACCCCCAGGACAGATACGCAGTATTTT CASSTPRTDTQYF
TRBJ2-7 TRBV6-1 TRBD1 NA TGTGCCAGCAGTGAGCAGGGGGCTAACTACGAGCAGTACTTC CASSEQGANYEQYF
TRBJ2-1 TRBV7-3 TRBD2 once TGTGCCAGCAGCCCGCAACCGGCTAGCGGGGGGGCCAGTCAGTTCTTC CASSPQPASGGASQFF
TRBJ1-5 TRBV4-1 NA NA TGCGCCAGCAGCCAAATGGACAGACTCAATCAGCCCCAGCATTTT CASSQMDRLNQPQHF
TRBJ2-7 TRBV2 NA NA TGTGCCAGCAGTGAACGGCCTCCGGGCTCCTACGAGCAGTACTTC CASSERPPGSYEQYF
TRBJ2-7 TRBV5-5 TRBD1 NA TGTGCCAGCAGCTTGGGACAGGGCTCCTACGAGCAGTACTTC CASSLGQGSYEQYF